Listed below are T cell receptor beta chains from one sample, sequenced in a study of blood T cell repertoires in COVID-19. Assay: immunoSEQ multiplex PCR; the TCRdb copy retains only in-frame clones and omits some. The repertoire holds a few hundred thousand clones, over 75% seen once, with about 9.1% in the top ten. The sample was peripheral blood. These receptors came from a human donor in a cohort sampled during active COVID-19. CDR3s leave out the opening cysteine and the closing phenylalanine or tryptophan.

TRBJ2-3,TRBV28,ASSSPGGTDTQY
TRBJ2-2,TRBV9,ASSRDRERKNTGELF
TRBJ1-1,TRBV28,ASSLWGGAF
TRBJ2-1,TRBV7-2,ASSLGGSNNEQF
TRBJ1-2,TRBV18,ASSLSGLNYGYT
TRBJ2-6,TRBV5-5,ASSLYFGQGAGANVLT
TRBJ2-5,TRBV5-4,ASSLTSDSQETQY
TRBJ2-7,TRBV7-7,ASSLGQGGYYEQY
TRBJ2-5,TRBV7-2,ASSVAGTSGWETQY
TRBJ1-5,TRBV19,ASSIVGQGGSNQPQH
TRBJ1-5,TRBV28,ASSLPLTGNNQPQH
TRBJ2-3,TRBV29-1,SVAGQSTDTQY
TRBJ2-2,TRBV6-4,ASRGQSNTGELF
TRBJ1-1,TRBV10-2,ASTPGTWNTEAF
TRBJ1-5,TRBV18,ASSPGQGGNQPQH
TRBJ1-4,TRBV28,ASRKYRGEGEKLF
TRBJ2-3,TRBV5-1,ASSPVLSAGGGDTQY
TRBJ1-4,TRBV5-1,ASQSGDRGNEKLF
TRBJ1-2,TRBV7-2,ASSSGVGRGRDGYT
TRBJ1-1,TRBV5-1,ASSPGKGSEAF
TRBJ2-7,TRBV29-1,SVGKGQNEQY
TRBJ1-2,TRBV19,ASSVDREIAGYT
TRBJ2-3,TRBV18,ASSPLQGTSTDTQY
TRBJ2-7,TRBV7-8,ASSQNTGTLSSYEQY
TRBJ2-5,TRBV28,ASSVPRDSHLQETQY